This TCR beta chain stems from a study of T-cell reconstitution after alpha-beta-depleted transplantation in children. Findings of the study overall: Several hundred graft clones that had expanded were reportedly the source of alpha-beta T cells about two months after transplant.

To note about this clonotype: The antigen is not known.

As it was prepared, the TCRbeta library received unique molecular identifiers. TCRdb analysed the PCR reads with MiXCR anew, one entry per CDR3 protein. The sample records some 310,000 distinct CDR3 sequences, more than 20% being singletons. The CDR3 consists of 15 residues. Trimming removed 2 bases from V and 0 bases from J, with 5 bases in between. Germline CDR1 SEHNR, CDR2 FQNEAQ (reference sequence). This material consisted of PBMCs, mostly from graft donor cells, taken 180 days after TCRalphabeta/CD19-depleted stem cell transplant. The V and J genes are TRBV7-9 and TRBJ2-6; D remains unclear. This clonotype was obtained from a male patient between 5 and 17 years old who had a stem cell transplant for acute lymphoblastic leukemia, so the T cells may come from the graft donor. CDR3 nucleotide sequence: TGTGCCAGCAGCTTACCTTTCTCTGGGGCCAACGTCCTGACTTTC. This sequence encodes CASSLPFSGANVLTF.